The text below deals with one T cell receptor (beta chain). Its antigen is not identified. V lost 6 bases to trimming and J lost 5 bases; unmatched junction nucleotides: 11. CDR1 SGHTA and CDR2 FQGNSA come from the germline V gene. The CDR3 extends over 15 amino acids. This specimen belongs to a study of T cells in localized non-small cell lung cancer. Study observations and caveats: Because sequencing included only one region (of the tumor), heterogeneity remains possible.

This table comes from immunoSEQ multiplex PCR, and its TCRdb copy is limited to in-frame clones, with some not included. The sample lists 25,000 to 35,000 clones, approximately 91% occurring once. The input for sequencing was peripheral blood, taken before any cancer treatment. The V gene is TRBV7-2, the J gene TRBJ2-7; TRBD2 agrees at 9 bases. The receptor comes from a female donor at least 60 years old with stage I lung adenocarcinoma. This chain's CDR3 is CASSPNSGSGNEQYF. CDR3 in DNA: TGTGCCAGCAGTCCCAATAGCGGGAGCGGGAACGAGCAGTACTTC.